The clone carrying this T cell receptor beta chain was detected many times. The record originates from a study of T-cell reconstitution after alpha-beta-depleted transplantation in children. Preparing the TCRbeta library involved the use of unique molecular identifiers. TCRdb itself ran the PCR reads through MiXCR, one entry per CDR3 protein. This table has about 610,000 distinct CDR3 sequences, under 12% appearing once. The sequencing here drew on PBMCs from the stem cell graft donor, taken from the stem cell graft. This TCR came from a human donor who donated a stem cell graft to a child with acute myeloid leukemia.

This chain's CDR3 is CASSLKGAGNQPQHF. The CDR3, as DNA: TGTGCCAGCAGTTTAAAAGGGGCTGGCAATCAGCCCCAGCATTTT. V is TRBV28 and J is TRBJ1-5; possibly TRBD1 for D (5 bases). Trimming stripped 2 bases from V and 2 bases from J, with 10 bases between. CDR1 is MDHEN and CDR2 is SYDVKM in the germline V gene. The CDR3 has 15 amino acids.